This is a list of T cell receptor beta chains from one sample in a study of blood T cell repertoires in COVID-19. Measured with immunoSEQ multiplex PCR; TCRdb has only the in-frame clones, and not every one. Among 65,000 to 85,000 clones, 79% were seen once, and the ten largest hold approximately 5%. The specimen sequenced was peripheral blood. These receptors all come from a woman of 80 years or more with active or convalescent COVID-19. The CDR3 runs from the conserved cysteine through the conserved F or W. D genes are given only for firm matches. The listing skips clone size in some rows; elsewhere it reads once, few, many or a size class.

V gene	clone size	J gene	D gene	CDR3 DNA	CDR3 protein
TRBV11-2	NA	TRBJ2-3	TRBD2	TGTGCCAGCAGCTTAGGATCGCTAGCGGCGCGAGATACGCAGTATTTT	CASSLGSLAARDTQYF
TRBV7-8	NA	TRBJ2-1	TRBD2	TGTGCCAGCAGCCGGACTAGTAATGAGCAGTTCTTC	CASSRTSNEQFF
TRBV28	NA	TRBJ1-1	NA	TGTGCCATCCTACAGACCACTAACACTGAAGCTTTCTTT	CAILQTTNTEAFF
TRBV21-1	NA	TRBJ2-7	NA	TGTGCCAGCAGCGAATACAGGGTTCCGGGACTAGTGCCATACGAGCAGTACTTC	CASSEYRVPGLVPYEQYF
TRBV4-1	few	TRBJ1-1	NA	TGCGCCAGCAGCCAAGATAATCCAGGGAGGGGAACTGAAGCTTTCTTT	CASSQDNPGRGTEAFF
TRBV18	NA	TRBJ2-4	NA	TGTGCCAGCTCACCACCGGGCGGGGCTCTTGCCAAAAACATTCAGTACTTC	CASSPPGGALAKNIQYF
TRBV7-9	NA	TRBJ2-3	TRBD2	TGTGCCAGCAGCTTGGGTAGCGGGAGGGCCTGGACAGATACGCAGTATTTT	CASSLGSGRAWTDTQYF
TRBV5-1	few	TRBJ1-1	NA	TGCGCCAGCAGGATAACAGTGAACACTGAAGCTTTCTTT	CASRITVNTEAFF
TRBV5-1	once	TRBJ2-3	TRBD2	TGCGCCAGCAGCTTCGTCTCCTTGGCGACTAGCGGGGGAACAGATACGCAGTATTTT	CASSFVSLATSGGTDTQYF
TRBV5-4	once	TRBJ1-2	NA	TGTGCCAGCAGCTCTCCCGACTTTCGTGGTGGCTACACCTTC	CASSSPDFRGGYTF
TRBV20-1	NA	TRBJ2-3	TRBD2	TGCAGAGCGGGGGGGGCAGATACGCAGTATTTT	CRAGGADTQYF
TRBV7-9	once	TRBJ2-3	NA	TGTGCCAGCAGCTTAGCGGGGGCCGTCACAGATACGCAGTATTTT	CASSLAGAVTDTQYF
TRBV6-2/TRBV6-3	NA	TRBJ1-4	TRBD1	TGTGCCAGCAGTAGCCGGGGACAGGAAAGGTCCGAAAAACTGTTTTTT	CASSSRGQERSEKLFF
TRBV5-1	NA	TRBJ2-5	NA	TGCGCCAGCAGCTTGTCTCTCGAGACCCAGTACTTC	CASSLSLETQYF
TRBV11-2	NA	TRBJ2-7	NA	TGTGCCAGCAGCGTTTACGGCTACGAGCAGTACTTC	CASSVYGYEQYF
TRBV21-1	NA	TRBJ1-1	NA	TGTGCCAGCAGCAAAAGGGACAGGGGACGAGAAGGGTTGATGAACACTGAAGCTTTCTTT	CASSKRDRGREGLMNTEAFF
TRBV2	NA	TRBJ1-2	NA	TGTGCCAGCATCGCCGACTGGACGACGACTACTGGCTACACCTTC	CASIADWTTTTGYTF